Detailed here is one T cell receptor beta chain. Antigen: not known. This sample was taken from a study of shared clonotypes between healthy human individuals. The study's findings and limits: Non-shared clonotypes had lower generation probabilities than clonotypes shared by all four sorted-subset donors. Generally, naive subsets came out with larger estimated richness than memory subsets. Between a few donors, naive CD4 clonotypes were shared at a level of approximately 5%.

Data came from immunoSEQ multiplex PCR; TCRdb stores just in-frame clones and leaves some out. Altogether roughly 890,000 clones are present, around 92% being singletons, with the ten largest covering less than 25%. Germline loops: CDR1 MNHEY, CDR2 SMNVEV (reference sequence). This CDR3 is 16 amino acids long. Trimming cost V 4 bases and J 1 base; bases outside gene matches: 10. Naive-designated CD8 cells lacked CD45RO, were positively enriched for CCR7, and omitted terminally differentiated effector memory CD45RA+ cells. Recent vaccinations or acute infections were absent in the healthy HIV-negative adult donors.

The origin of this receptor is a man aged 25 to 45 in good health. Material for sequencing was naive CD8+ T cells sorted from blood. This chain uses TRBV27 with TRBJ2-7; TRBD1 agrees at 7 bases. CDR3 nucleotides: TGTGCCAGCAGTTCCGTAGACAGGGATGGTTCCTACGAGCAGTACTTC. As protein: CASSSVDRDGSYEQYF.